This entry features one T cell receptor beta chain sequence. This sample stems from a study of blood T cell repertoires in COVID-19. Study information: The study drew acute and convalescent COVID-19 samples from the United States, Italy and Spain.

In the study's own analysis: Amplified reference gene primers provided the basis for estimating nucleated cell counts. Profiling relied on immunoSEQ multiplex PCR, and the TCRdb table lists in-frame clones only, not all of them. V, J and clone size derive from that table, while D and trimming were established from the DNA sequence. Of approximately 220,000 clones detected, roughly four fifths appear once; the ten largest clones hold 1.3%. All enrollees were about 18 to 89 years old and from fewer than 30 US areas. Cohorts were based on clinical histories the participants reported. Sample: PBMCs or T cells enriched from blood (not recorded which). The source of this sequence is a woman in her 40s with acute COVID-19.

The CDR3: CASGRGYRGAQETQYF. Here the CDR3 DNA reads TGTGCCAGCGGCCGTGGGTACAGGGGGGCCCAAGAGACCCAGTACTTC. The chain recombines TRBV7-3 with TRBJ2-5; TRBD1 aligns across 8 bases. CDR1 is SGHTA and CDR2 is FQGTGA in the germline V gene. CDR3 length equals 16 residues. V shed 8 bases, J shed 1 base, and the junction held 12 bases outside the gene matches.